What follows is one T cell receptor (beta chain) and its context. This entry is derived from a study of blood T cell repertoires in COVID-19. Study-level information: Both acute and convalescent COVID-19 samples were obtained from the United States, Italy and Spain. In each case, the material was cDNA or gDNA derived from T cells, B-cell-depleted T cells, or PBMCs.

Authors' processing steps: Estimates of nucleated cell counts were drawn from the amplification of reference gene primers. TCRdb's table, derived via immunoSEQ multiplex PCR, lists solely in-frame clones and lacks some. D and trimming come from the DNA, and the V and J calls and clone size come from that table. The table includes over 200,000 clones, roughly 87% detected once. This CDR3 has 14 amino acids. Per germline, CDR1 KGHSH and CDR2 LQKENI. The germline V and J ends were trimmed by 6 bases and 0 bases, with 11 bases remaining between them. This chain links TRBV18 with TRBJ1-1; D is unclear. The origin of this receptor is a man aged 40-55 years with active or convalescent COVID-19. Sequencing was carried out using peripheral blood. The CDR3 nucleotides are TGTGCCAGCTCTGGAGAATATCTGAACACTGAAGCTTTCTTT. Translated, it gives CASSGEYLNTEAFF. The full variable domain, in which reference TRBV18 and TRBJ1-1 provide the parts outside the CDR3, is NAGVMQNPRHLVRRRGQEARLRCSPMKGHSHVYWYRQLPEEGLKFMVYLQKENIIDESGMPKERFSAEFPKEGPSILRIQQVVRGDSAAYFCASSGEYLNTEAFFGQGTRLTVV.